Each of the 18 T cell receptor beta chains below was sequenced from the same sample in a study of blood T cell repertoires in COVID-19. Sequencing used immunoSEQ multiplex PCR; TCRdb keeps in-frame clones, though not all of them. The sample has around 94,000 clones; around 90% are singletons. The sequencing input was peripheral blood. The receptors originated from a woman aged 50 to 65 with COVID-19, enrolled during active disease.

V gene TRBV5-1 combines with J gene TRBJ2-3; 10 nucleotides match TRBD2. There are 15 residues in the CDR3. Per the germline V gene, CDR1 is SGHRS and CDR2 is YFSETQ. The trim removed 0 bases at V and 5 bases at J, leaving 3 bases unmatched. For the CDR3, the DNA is TGCGCCAGCAGCTTGGAGCGGGGGGGTATAGATACGCAGTATTTT. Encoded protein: CASSLERGGIDTQYF.

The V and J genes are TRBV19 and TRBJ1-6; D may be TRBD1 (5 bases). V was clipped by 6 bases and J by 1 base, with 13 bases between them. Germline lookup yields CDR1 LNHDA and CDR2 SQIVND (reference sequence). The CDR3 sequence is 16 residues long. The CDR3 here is CASRPGQGSYNSPLHF. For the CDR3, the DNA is TGTGCCAGTAGACCGGGCCAGGGATCCTATAATTCACCCCTCCACTTT. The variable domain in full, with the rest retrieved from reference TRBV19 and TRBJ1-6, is DGGITQSPKYLFRKEGQNVTLSCEQNLNHDAMYWYRQDPGQGLRLIYYSQIVNDFQKGDIAEGYSVSREKKESFPLTVTSAQKNPTAFYLCASRPGQGSYNSPLHFGNGTRLTVT.

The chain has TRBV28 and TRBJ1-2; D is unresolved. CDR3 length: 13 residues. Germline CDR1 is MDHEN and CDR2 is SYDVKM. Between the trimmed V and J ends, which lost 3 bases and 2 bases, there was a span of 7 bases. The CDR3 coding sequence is TGTGCCAGCAGTTTGAGCGAAAACTATGGCTACACCTTC. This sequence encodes CASSLSENYGYTF.

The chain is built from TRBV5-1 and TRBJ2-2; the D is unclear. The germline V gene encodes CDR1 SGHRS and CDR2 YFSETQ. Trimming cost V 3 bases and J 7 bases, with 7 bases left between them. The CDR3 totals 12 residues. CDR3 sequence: CASSSYYGELFF. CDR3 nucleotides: TGCGCCAGCAGCTCCTATTACGGGGAGCTGTTTTTT.

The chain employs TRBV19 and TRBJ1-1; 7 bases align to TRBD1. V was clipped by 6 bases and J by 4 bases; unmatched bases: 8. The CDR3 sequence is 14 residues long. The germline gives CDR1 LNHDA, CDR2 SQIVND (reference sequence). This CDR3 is CASRADRVGTEAFF. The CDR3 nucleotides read TGTGCCAGTAGGGCCGACAGGGTAGGCACTGAAGCTTTCTTT. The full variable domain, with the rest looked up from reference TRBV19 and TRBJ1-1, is DGGITQSPKYLFRKEGQNVTLSCEQNLNHDAMYWYRQDPGQGLRLIYYSQIVNDFQKGDIAEGYSVSREKKESFPLTVTSAQKNPTAFYLCASRADRVGTEAFFGQGTRLTVV.

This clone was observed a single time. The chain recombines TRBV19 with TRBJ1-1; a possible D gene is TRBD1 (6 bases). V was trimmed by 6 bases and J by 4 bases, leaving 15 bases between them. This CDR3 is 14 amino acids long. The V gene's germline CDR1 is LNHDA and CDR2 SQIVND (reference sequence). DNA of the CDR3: TGTGCCAGTAGCCTACAGGGATTGATCACTGAAGCTTTCTTT. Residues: CASSLQGLITEAFF.

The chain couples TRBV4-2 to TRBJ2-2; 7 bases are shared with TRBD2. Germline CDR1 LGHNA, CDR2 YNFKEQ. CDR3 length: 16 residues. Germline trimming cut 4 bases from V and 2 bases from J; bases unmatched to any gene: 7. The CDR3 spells CASSPSGVINTGELFF. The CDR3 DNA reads TGTGCCAGCAGCCCAAGCGGGGTAATTAACACCGGGGAGCTGTTTTTT.

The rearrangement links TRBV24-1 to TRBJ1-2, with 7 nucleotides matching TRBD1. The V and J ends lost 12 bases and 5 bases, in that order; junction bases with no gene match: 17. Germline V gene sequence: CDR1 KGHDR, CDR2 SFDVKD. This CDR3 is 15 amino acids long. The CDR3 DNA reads TGTGCCCCGACGGGGGACAGCCTGATTTGGTATGGCTACACCTTC. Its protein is CAPTGDSLIWYGYTF.

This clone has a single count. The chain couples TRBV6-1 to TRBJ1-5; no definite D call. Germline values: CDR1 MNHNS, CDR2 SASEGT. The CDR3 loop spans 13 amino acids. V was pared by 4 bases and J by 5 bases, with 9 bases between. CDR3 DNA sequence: TGTGCCAGCAGTGTTAAAAGAGATCAGCCCCAGCATTTT. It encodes CASSVKRDQPQHF.

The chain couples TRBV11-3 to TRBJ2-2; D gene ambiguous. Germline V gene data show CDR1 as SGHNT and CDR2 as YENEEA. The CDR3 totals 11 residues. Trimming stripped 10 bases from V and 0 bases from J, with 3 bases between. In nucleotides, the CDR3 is TGTGCCACCTCGAACACCGGGGAGCTGTTTTTT. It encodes CATSNTGELFF.

CDR3 DNA: TGTGCCAGCACCCGTTTGTGGACAGGAGGGATCTATGGCTACACCTTC. Its translation: CASTRLWTGGIYGYTF. The chain uses TRBV21-1 and TRBJ1-2; the D call of TRBD1 is as the table states it, not checked on the DNA. TRBV21-1 is a pseudogene segment. The CDR3 length is 16 residues.

The CDR3 reads CASSGLSQGYTF. DNA of the CDR3: TGTGCCAGCAGCGGACTCTCGCAGGGCTACACCTTC. The chain uses TRBV12-3 or TRBV12-4 and TRBJ1-2; the D is unclear. The V and J ends lost 6 bases and 8 bases respectively, with 13 bases between them. The CDR3 totals 12 residues.

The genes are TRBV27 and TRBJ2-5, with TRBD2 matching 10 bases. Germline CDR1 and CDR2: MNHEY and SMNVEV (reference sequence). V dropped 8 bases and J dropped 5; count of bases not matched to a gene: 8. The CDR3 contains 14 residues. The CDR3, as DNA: TGTGCCAGCTCTAAGCGGGGGGGCATGGAGACCCAGTACTTC. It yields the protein CASSKRGGMETQYF.

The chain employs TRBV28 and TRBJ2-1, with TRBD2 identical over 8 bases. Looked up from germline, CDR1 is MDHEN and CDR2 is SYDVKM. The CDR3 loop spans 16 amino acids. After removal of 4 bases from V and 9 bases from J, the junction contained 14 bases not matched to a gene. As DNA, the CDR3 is TGTGCCAGCAGTTCCACCGTAGCGGGGAGCAGGGGTGAGCAGTTCTTC. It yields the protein CASSSTVAGSRGEQFF.

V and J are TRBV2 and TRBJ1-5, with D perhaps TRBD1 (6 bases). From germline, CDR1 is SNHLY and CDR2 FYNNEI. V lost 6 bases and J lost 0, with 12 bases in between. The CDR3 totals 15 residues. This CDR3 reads CASRAGTNSNQPQHF. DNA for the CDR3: TGTGCCAGCAGAGCCGGGACAAATAGCAATCAGCCCCAGCATTTT.

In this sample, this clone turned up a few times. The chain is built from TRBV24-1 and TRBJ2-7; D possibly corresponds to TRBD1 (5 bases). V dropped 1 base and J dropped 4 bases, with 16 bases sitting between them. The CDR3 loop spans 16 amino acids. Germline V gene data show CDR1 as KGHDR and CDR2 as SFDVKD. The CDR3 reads CATSDLRQPKWYEQYV. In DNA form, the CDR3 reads TGTGCCACCAGTGATTTAAGACAGCCGAAGTGGTACGAGCAGTACGTC.

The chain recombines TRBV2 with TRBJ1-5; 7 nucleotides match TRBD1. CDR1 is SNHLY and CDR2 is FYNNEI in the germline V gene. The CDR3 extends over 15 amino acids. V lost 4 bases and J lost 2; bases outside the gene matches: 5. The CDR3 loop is CASSGDRNRNQPQHF. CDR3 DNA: TGTGCCAGCAGTGGGGACAGAAATCGCAATCAGCCCCAGCATTTT.

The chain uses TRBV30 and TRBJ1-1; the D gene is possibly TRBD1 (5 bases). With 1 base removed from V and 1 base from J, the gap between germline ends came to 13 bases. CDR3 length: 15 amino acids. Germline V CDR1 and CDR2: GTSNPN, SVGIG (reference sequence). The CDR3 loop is CAWSGEGETNTEAFF. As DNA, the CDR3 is TGTGCCTGGAGTGGTGAAGGGGAAACGAACACTGAAGCTTTCTTT.